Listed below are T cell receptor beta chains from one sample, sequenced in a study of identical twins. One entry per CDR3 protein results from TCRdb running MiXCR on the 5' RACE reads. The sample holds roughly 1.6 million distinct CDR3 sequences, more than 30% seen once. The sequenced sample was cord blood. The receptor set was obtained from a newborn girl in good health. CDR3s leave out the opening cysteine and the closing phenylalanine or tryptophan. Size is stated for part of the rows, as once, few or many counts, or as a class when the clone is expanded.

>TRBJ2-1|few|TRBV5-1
ASSSNQYNEQF
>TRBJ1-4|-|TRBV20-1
SALQGEKLF
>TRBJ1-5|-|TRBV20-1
SAEARDRGHSNQPQH
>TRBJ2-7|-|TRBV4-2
ASSQEGSSSYNEQY
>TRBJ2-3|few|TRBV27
ASSPKWREFADTQY
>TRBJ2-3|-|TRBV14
ASSQFDRGPPLASTDTQY
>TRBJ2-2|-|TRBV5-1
ASLDGANTGELF
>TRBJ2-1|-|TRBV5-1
ASRRDATYNEQF
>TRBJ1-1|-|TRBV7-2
ASSLGGGGYYAEAF
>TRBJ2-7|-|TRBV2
ASSEGRVTSYEQY
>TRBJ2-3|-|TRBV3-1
ANSHGRRTDTQY
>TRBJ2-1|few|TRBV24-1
ATSLQGSNEQF
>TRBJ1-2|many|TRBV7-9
ASSLVGGYGYT
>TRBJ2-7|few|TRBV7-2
ASSLVWQVSYEQY
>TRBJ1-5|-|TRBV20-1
SARDRETQPQH
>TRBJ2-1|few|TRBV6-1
ASSVTSSSYNEQF
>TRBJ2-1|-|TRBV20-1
SARRRVAGEQF
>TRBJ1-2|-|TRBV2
ASSTYVGYGYT